The clone carrying this T cell receptor beta chain was seen more than once but under ten times. Its matching antigen is unknown. These data come from a study of CD8 T cells in ankylosing spondylitis. Broader study findings: There was a TCR beta motif, made of eight highly homologous variants, that appeared characteristic of ankylosing spondylitis blood. From matched ankylosing spondylitis synovial fluid, disease-linked clones were reportedly recovered at significantly enriched levels.

MiXCR, applied by TCRdb to the 5' RACE reads, yields one record per CDR3 protein. This sample has 350,000 to 450,000 distinct CDR3 sequences, with about 25% found just once. The source of this sequence is a male donor with ankylosing spondylitis. Material for sequencing was blood, either unsorted or a sorted T cell fraction (not recorded which).

CDR3: CASTAGTGGQDTQYF. CDR3 sequence (DNA): TGTGCCAGCACCGCCGGGACAGGGGGCCAAGATACGCAGTATTTT. V gene TRBV6-1 combines with J gene TRBJ2-3; 12 nucleotides line up with TRBD1. Germline trimming cut 7 bases from V and 5 bases from J; bases unmatched to any gene: 7. Germline CDR1 is MNHNS and CDR2 is SASEGT. The CDR3 loop spans 15 amino acids.